The rows below give T cell receptor beta chains drawn from one sample of a study of cytomegalovirus exposure and HLA in healthy donors. Profiling relied on immunoSEQ multiplex PCR, and the TCRdb table lists in-frame clones only, not all of them. The sample holds some 120,000 clones, roughly 75% seen once. Sequenced: PBMCs. The receptors derive from a young man in good health and CMV-seronegative. Both conserved end residues are part of each CDR3. The order of the fields is clone size, V gene, D gene, J gene, CDR3 DNA, CDR3 protein. The D gene is left open where the match is weak. Part of the rows lack a size; the others show once, few, many or a class for expanded clones.

>.|TRBV19|.|TRBJ1-5
TGTGCCAGTACCAAATCGGGGGGTTATTTTTACCAGCCCCAGCATTTT
CASTKSGGYFYQPQHF
>.|TRBV19|.|TRBJ2-6
TGTGCCAGTAGTATACCAAGAGGGGGAAGCTCTGGGGCCAACGTCCTGACTTTC
CASSIPRGGSSGANVLTF
>.|TRBV7-8|TRBD2|TRBJ2-3
TGTGCCAGCAGCATACATGGACTAGCGATGACAGATACGCAGTATTTT
CASSIHGLAMTDTQYF
>once|TRBV5-8|.|TRBJ2-5
TGTGCCAGCACCAACAGGGGGGGCGAGACCCAGTACTTC
CASTNRGGETQYF
>.|TRBV2|.|TRBJ2-4
TGTGCCAGCAGGGGGGGGCAGGGGGCGAACATTCAGTACTTC
CASRGGQGANIQYF
>.|TRBV5-6|TRBD1|TRBJ2-1
TGTGCCAGCAGCTTTGTGGGACAGGGTCGCAATGAGCAGTTCTTC
CASSFVGQGRNEQFF
>.|TRBV6-5|TRBD1|TRBJ2-6
TGTGCCGCAAGCGACAGGGCCGGGGCCAACGTCCTGACTTTC
CAASDRAGANVLTF
>.|TRBV19|.|TRBJ2-1
TGTGCCAGTAGTATCGTCGGGGTCTACAATGAGCAGTTCTTC
CASSIVGVYNEQFF
>.|TRBV30|.|TRBJ2-1
TGTGCCTGCCCATCCTCTATTGCCTACAATGAGCAGTTCTTC
CACPSSIAYNEQFF
>.|TRBV15|.|TRBJ1-2
TGTGCCACCAGCAGGGGCCAGGGTGTGGTTGGCTACACCTTC
CATSRGQGVVGYTF
>once|TRBV5-6|.|TRBJ2-7
TGTGCCAGCAGCTCACAATCTGCATACGAGCAGTACTTC
CASSSQSAYEQYF
>.|TRBV19|.|TRBJ1-6
TGTGCCAGTAGTACCTGGGCTAATTCACCCCTCCACTTT
CASSTWANSPLHF
>few|TRBV4-3|TRBD2|TRBJ2-7
TGCGCCAGCAGCCAAGATGAACTAGCGGGGTACGAGCAGTACTTC
CASSQDELAGYEQYF
>.|TRBV4-3|TRBD1|TRBJ1-2
TGCGCCAGCAGCCAAGGGTTAACAGGGGGACACTATGGCTACACCTTC
CASSQGLTGGHYGYTF
>.|TRBV6-1|TRBD2|TRBJ2-1
TGTGCCAGCAATATAGCGGGAGGACTCTACAATGAGCAGTTCTTC
CASNIAGGLYNEQFF
>.|TRBV5-4|.|TRBJ1-1
TGTGCCAGCAGCTTGTTTGCGGTGAACACTGAAGCTTTCTTT
CASSLFAVNTEAFF
>.|TRBV7-6|.|TRBJ1-2
TGTGCCAGCAGCCCCGGTAGTAGTAGGAGCTATGGCTACACCTTC
CASSPGSSRSYGYTF
>.|TRBV10-3|.|TRBJ1-5
TGTGCCATCAGTGAGTCGGTAGATAGCAATCAGCCCCAGCATTTT
CAISESVDSNQPQHF
>.|TRBV27|.|TRBJ2-5
TGTGCCAGCAGCCCTATCCGGGGGAGGGAGACCCAGTACTTC
CASSPIRGRETQYF
>.|TRBV7-2|TRBD2|TRBJ2-1
TGTGCCAGCAGCTTAGCCCCGGGACTAGCCGGACATGAGCAGTTCTTC
CASSLAPGLAGHEQFF
>.|TRBV29-1|.|TRBJ2-7
TGCAGCGTCTCCGGGAACTACGAGCAGTACTTC
CSVSGNYEQYF
>.|TRBV29-1|.|TRBJ2-1
TGCAGCGTGAGGGGGGCGGGAGTCTCCTACAATGAGCAGTTCTTC
CSVRGAGVSYNEQFF
>once|TRBV19|TRBD2|TRBJ2-1
TGTGCCAGTAGTACCCTGGCGGGGGGCCAGCCATCTGGTGAGCAGTTCTTC
CASSTLAGGQPSGEQFF
>.|TRBV6-1|.|TRBJ2-3
TGTGCCAGCAGTCCATATAGCGGCACAACAGATACGCAGTATTTT
CASSPYSGTTDTQYF
>.|TRBV2|TRBD1|TRBJ1-6
TGTGCCAGCAGATTAATCGGACAGGGTCGCTCACCCCTCCACTTT
CASRLIGQGRSPLHF
>.|TRBV25-1|.|TRBJ1-4
TGTGCCAGCAGTTACAGGGTAAACGAAAAACTGTTTTTT
CASSYRVNEKLFF
>.|TRBV15|.|TRBJ1-5
TGTGCCACCAGCAGAGAGGGGGGAGTTAGCAATCAGCCCCAGCATTTT
CATSREGGVSNQPQHF
>.|TRBV6-6|TRBD1|TRBJ1-4
TGTGCCAGCAGCACGATAAGGACAGGGAATGAAAAACTGTTTTTT
CASSTIRTGNEKLFF
>.|TRBV9|TRBD2|TRBJ2-1
TGTGCCAGCAGCGTAGGCGGGAGGGCCGCCCACAATGAGCAGTTCTTC
CASSVGGRAAHNEQFF
>.|TRBV28|.|TRBJ1-6
TGTGCCAGCAGTAGGGACACGAACTCACCCCTCCACTTT
CASSRDTNSPLHF
>few|TRBV7-9|TRBD2|TRBJ2-1
TGTGCCAGCAGCCCGCCCGATAGAGCGGGAGGATCCTACAATGAGCAGTTCTTC
CASSPPDRAGGSYNEQFF
>.|TRBV5-1|TRBD1|TRBJ1-1
TGCGCCAGCAGCTCGCAGGGGGTAGGTATCACTGAAGCTTTCTTT
CASSSQGVGITEAFF
>few|TRBV4-1|TRBD1|TRBJ2-7
TGCGCCAGCAGCCAAGGAGCCGGGACAGGGGTCCCCTACGAGCAGTACTTC
CASSQGAGTGVPYEQYF
>.|TRBV7-7|.|TRBJ2-5
TGTGCTAGCAGCTTAACCTACGTGGAGACCCAGTACTTC
CASSLTYVETQYF
>.|TRBV11-1|.|TRBJ1-4
TGTGCCAGCAGCTTTTTAGGAGGGGACGAAAAACTGTTTTTT
CASSFLGGDEKLFF
>.|TRBV5-4|.|TRBJ2-7
TGTGCCAGCAGCTTGGCCCACACCTACGAGCAGTACTTC
CASSLAHTYEQYF
>.|TRBV19|TRBD1|TRBJ2-6
TGTGCCAGTAGTGGGCTGCCGGGACAGGGTACGGGGGCCAACGTCCTGACTTTC
CASSGLPGQGTGANVLTF
>.|TRBV5-1|TRBD2|TRBJ2-1
TGCGCCAGCAGAACTAGCGGGAGTCCTCTCAATGAGCAGTTCTTC
CASRTSGSPLNEQFF
>.|TRBV7-9|.|TRBJ2-7
TGTGCCAGCAGCTTGACAGCTCCTCGGGACGAGCAGTACTTC
CASSLTAPRDEQYF
>.|TRBV19|.|TRBJ1-5
TGTGCCAGTAGTATAGGAGGAACCCATAGCAATCAGCCCCAGCATTTT
CASSIGGTHSNQPQHF
>.|TRBV5-1|.|TRBJ2-7
TGCGCCAGCAGCTTGGATCCCAGAACCTACGAGCAGTACTTC
CASSLDPRTYEQYF
>.|TRBV4-1|TRBD1|TRBJ1-6
TGCGCCAGCAGCCGATTACCGGGACAGAATAATTCACCCCTCCACTTT
CASSRLPGQNNSPLHF
>once|TRBV5-4|.|TRBJ2-7
TGTGCCAGCAGCCCTAGACAGAGCCCCTACGAGCAGTACTTC
CASSPRQSPYEQYF
>.|TRBV13|.|TRBJ2-2
TGTGCCAGCAGCTTACGCACCGGGGAGCTGTTTTTT
CASSLRTGELFF
>.|TRBV18|.|TRBJ2-1
TGTGCCAGCTCACCCCAGGGTAATGAGCAGTTCTTC
CASSPQGNEQFF
>.|TRBV6-6|TRBD1|TRBJ2-7
TGTGCCAGCAGGGGCACTGACAGGGGGTCCTACGAGCAGTACTTC
CASRGTDRGSYEQYF